Detailed here is one T cell receptor (beta chain). Antigen unknown. The data belong to a study of STAT5B mutations in CD4+ large granular lymphocyte leukemia. About the research overall: Among healthy controls, a particular HLA allele went with more CDR3 'QG' motifs. Study-level points and caveats: No patients shared main leukemic clonotypes, though roughly 23% appeared at low frequency elsewhere.

Generated by immunoSEQ multiplex PCR, the TCRdb table keeps only in-frame clones and is missing some. The table records 30,000 to 40,000 clones, over 75% of them present only once. This CDR3 region has 18 residues. CDR1 and CDR2 from the germline V gene are SGHNT and YYREEE (reference sequence). V lost 4 bases and J lost 4; bases outside the gene matches: 16. Control samples were healthy donors' buffy coats. J is TRBJ2-2 and V is TRBV5-4; 7 bases agree with TRBD2. The receptor's source is a human donor in good health. Source material: CD4+ T cells from blood buffy coats. The CDR3 nucleotides are TGTGCCAGCAGCCCGCCGGGACTACCGGGGAAAGGCACCGGGGAGCTGTTTTTT. Translated: CASSPPGLPGKGTGELFF.